This T cell receptor (beta chain) was identified in a study of T cell responses to AZD1222 COVID-19 vaccine. On this clone: Antigen: not known.

Study results and limitations: Every sample of the repertoires postdated the peak T cell response.

The V segment lost 3 bases and the J segment 7 bases; nucleotides outside the gene matches: 1. Germline CDR1 is SGDLS and CDR2 is YYNGEE. The CDR3 is made up of 12 amino acids. The data were produced by immunoSEQ multiplex PCR, yet TCRdb's version contains in-frame clones alone and is incomplete. The sample shows 82,000 or so clones, more than 90% of them seen only once. The receptor comes from an adult in good health. The rearrangement uses TRBV9 and TRBJ1-1; 9 positions agree with TRBD1. The material sequenced was peripheral blood, taken on day 0 of AZD1222 vaccination. The CDR3 DNA sequence: TGTGCCAGCAGCGGACAGGGGGTTGAAGCTTTCTTT. Amino acids: CASSGQGVEAFF.